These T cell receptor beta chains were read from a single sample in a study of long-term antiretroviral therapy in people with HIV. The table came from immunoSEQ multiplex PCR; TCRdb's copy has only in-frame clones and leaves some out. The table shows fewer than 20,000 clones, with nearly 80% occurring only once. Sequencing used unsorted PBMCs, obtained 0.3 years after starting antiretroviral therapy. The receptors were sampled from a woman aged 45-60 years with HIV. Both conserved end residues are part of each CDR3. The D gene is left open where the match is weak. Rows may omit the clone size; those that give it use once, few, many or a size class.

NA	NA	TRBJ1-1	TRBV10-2	TGCGCCAGCGGGGGCAGTAACACTATAGGGAACACTGAAGCTTTCTTT	CASGGSNTIGNTEAFF
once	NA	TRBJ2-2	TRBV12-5	TGTGCTAGTGGTGAATCTAGCGTACCCGGGGAGCTGTTTTTT	CASGESSVPGELFF
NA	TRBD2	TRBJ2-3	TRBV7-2	TGTGCCAGCAGCTTTGTAGAGGGTCCGGGGGGTGGCCTTTCATATTTT	CASSFVEGPGGGLSYF
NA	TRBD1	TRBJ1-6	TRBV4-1	TGCGCCAGCAGCCCGGACAGGGGGGGCCTCCACTTT	CASSPDRGGLHF
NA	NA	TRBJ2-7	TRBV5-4	TGTGCCAGCAGCGAACAGGGCTACTCCTACGAGCAGTACTTC	CASSEQGYSYEQYF
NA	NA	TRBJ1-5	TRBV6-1	TGTGCCAGCAGTGAATGGCAGGGGAATCAGCCCCAGCATTTT	CASSEWQGNQPQHF
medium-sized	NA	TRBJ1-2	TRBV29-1	TGCAGCGCGGAAGGGGGGGAGAGGTATGGCTACACCTTC	CSAEGGERYGYTF
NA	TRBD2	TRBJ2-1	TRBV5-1	TGCGCCAGCAGCCCGCGGACTAGCAGTAGTGCGGATGAGCAGTTCTTC	CASSPRTSSSADEQFF
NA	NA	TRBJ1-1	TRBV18	TGTGCCAGCTCACCACCGAGCGCAGCGCCCATTGAAGCTTTCTTT	CASSPPSAAPIEAFF
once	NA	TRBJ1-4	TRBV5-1	TGCGCCAGCAGCTTGGGGAGTTCGGGTAATGAAAAACTGTTTTTT	CASSLGSSGNEKLFF
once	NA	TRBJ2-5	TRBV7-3	TGTGCCAGCAGCTTAAATTCGGGGTTCCAAGAGACCCAGTACTTC	CASSLNSGFQETQYF
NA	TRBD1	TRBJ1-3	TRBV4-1	TGCGCCAGCAGCCAAGATGTAAGGACAGGGCCTGGAAACACCATATATTTT	CASSQDVRTGPGNTIYF
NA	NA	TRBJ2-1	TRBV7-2	TGTGCCAGCAGCTCGACTAGCTACAATGAGCAGTTCTTC	CASSSTSYNEQFF
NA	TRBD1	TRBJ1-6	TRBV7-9	TGTGCCAGCAGCTGGGACAGGGTTTACAATTCACCCCTCCACTTT	CASSWDRVYNSPLHF
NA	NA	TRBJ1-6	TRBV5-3	TGTGCCAGAAGCACGAATCTCTCAGGGGCTCCGAGCTCCTATAATTCACCCCTCCACTTT	CARSTNLSGAPSSYNSPLHF
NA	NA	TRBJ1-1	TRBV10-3	TGTGCCATCAGTGAGTCGGTTATACTGGGGAAGAGAGGTCAGGACACTGAAGCTTTCTTT	CAISESVILGKRGQDTEAFF
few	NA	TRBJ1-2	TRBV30	TGTGCCCTGGAGATTGGGGGGGCTGGCTATGGCTACACCTTC	CALEIGGAGYGYTF
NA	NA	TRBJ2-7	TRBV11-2	TGTGCCAGCAGCTTAGTCCCCCGGCCCTCCTACGAGCAGTACTTC	CASSLVPRPSYEQYF
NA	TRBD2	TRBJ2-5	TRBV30	TGTGCCTGGACTAGTGGGGGGGGAGAGACCCAGTACTTC	CAWTSGGGETQYF
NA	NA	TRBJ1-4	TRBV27	TGTGCCAGCCGGCCGGGGCTTAATGAAAAACTGTTTTTT	CASRPGLNEKLFF
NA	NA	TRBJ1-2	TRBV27	TGTGCCAGCAGGTCGGTGTGGGGGGGCAACTATGGCTACACCTTC	CASRSVWGGNYGYTF
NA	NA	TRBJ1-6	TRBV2	TGTGCCAGCAGTGAAAACATCCGGGATTCACCCCTCCACTTT	CASSENIRDSPLHF
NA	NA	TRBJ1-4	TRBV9	TGTGCCAGTAGGCCGGGGATTTTATCGGATGAAAAACTGTTTTTT	CASRPGILSDEKLFF
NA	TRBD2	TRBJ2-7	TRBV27	TGTGCCAGTACTCCTTCCGCTAGCGGACTTTTTGAGCAGTACTTC	CASTPSASGLFEQYF
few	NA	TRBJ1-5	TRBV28	TGTGCCAGCAGTTTCCAGGTGGGCAATCAGCCCCAGCATTTT	CASSFQVGNQPQHF
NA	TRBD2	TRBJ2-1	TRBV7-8	TGTGCCAGCAGCTTAGAACTAGCGGATACAATGATGCAGTTCTTC	CASSLELADTMMQFF
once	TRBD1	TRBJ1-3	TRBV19	TGTGCCAGTATCCCCGTGACAGGGTCTGGAAACACCATATATTTT	CASIPVTGSGNTIYF
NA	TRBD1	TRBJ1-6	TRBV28	TGTGCCAGCAGTTCAGACAGGGTCCCCCACTTT	CASSSDRVPHF
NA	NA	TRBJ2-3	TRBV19	TGTGCCAGTAGTATCGGACTCGCAGATACGCAGTATTTT	CASSIGLADTQYF
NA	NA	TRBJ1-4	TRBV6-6	TGTGCCAGCAGTTACTCAGGAGAAAAACTGTTTTTT	CASSYSGEKLFF
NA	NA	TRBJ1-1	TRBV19	TGTGCCAGTAACTTATGGGAGGCCACTGAAGCTTTCTTT	CASNLWEATEAFF
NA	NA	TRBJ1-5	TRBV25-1	TGTGCCAGCAGAGGGGCAGGGGACAATCAGCCCCAGCATTTT	CASRGAGDNQPQHF
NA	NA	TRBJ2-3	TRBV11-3	TGTGCCAGCCGCGAAGGGGGCACAGATACGCAGTATTTT	CASREGGTDTQYF
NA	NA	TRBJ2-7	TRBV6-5	TGTGCCAGCAGTTCCTCCGGGGCTGGCGAGCAGTACTTC	CASSSSGAGEQYF
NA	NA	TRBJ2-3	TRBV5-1	TGCGCCAACAAGGACGGGACGGGAGATACGCAGTATTTT	CANKDGTGDTQYF
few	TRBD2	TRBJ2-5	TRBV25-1	TGTGCCAGCAGTCCCCTTGGCGGGGGGGCGGAGACCCAGTACTTC	CASSPLGGGAETQYF
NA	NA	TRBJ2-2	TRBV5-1	TGCGCCAGCAGCCCGAACACCGGGGAGCTGTTTTTT	CASSPNTGELFF
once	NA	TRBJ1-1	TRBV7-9	TGTGCCAGCAGCCCTGTATGGGACGGAGAAGCTTTCTTT	CASSPVWDGEAFF
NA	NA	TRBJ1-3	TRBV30	TGTGCCTGGGGAGGGGGGCCGAACTCTGGAAACACCATATATTTT	CAWGGGPNSGNTIYF
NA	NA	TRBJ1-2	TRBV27	TGTGCCAGCAGTCTAGACCGGCTAGCTAACTATGGCTACACCTTC	CASSLDRLANYGYTF
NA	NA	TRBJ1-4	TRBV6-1	TGTGCCAGCAGCTACTATGAAAAACTGTTTTTT	CASSYYEKLFF
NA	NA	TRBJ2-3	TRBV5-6	TGTGCCAGCAGCTTCAACGCAGATACGCAGTATTTT	CASSFNADTQYF
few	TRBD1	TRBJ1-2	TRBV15	TGTGCCACCAGCAGAGGCTCGGGGCAGGGGGACTATGGCTACACCTTC	CATSRGSGQGDYGYTF